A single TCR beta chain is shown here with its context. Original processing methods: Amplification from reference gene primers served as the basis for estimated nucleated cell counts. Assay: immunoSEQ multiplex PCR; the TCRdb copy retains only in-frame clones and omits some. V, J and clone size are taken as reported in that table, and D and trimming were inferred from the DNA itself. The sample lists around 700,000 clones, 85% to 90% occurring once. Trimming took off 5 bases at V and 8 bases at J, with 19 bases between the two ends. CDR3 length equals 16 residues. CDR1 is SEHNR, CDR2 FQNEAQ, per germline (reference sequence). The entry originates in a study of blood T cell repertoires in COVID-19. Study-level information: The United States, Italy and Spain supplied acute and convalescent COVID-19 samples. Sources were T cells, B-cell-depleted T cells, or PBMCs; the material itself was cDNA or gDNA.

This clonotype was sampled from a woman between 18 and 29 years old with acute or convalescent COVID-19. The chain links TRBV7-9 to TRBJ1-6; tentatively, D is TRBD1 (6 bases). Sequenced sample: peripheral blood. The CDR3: CASSTYRDLGDSPLHF. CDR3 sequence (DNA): TGTGCCAGCAGCACCTACAGGGATCTCGGGGATTCACCCCTCCACTTT.